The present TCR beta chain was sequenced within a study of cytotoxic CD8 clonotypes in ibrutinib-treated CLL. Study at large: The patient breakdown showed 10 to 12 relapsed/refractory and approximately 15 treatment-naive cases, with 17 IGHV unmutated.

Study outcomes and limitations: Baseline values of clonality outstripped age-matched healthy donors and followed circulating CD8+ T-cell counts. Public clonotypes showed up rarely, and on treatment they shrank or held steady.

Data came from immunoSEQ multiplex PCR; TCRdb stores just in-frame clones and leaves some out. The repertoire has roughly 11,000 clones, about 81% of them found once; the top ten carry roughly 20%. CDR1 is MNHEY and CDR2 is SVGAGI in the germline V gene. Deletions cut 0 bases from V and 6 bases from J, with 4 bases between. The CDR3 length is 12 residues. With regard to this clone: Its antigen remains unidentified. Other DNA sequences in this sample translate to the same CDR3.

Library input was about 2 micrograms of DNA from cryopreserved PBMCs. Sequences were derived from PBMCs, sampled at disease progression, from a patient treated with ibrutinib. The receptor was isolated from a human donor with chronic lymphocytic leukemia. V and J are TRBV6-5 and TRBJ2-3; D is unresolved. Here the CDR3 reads CASSYSGDTQYF. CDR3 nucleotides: TGTGCCAGCAGTTACTCTGGGGATACGCAGTATTTT.